These 5 T cell receptor beta chains were all obtained from the same sample, sequenced in a study of CD8 T cells in Susac syndrome. Random hexamers primed reverse transcription of about 0.45 to 1 ug RNA. Each CDR3 protein is one row after TCRdb ran MiXCR on the immunoSEQ multiplex PCR reads. The data contain some 96,000 distinct CDR3 sequences, 95% of them singletons. Sequences were obtained from CD8+ T cells from PBMCs. Receptors were obtained from a human donor with Susac syndrome.

This chain links TRBV6-1 with TRBJ2-5, with D perhaps TRBD1 (5 bases). Between the trimmed V and J ends, which lost 1 base and 2 bases, there was a span of 5 bases. Germline V lookup: CDR1 MNHNS, CDR2 SASEGT. CDR3 length: 13 residues. The CDR3 DNA follows: TGTGCCAGCAGTGAAGGACAGCAAGAGACCCAGTACTTC. Amino acid sequence: CASSEGQQETQYF.

V gene TRBV6-5 combines with J gene TRBJ2-7, with D possibly matching TRBD2 (6 bases). Trimming cost V 7 bases and J 5 bases, with 21 bases left between them. The CDR3 totals 15 residues. Germline CDR1 reads MNHEY; CDR2 reads SVGAGI. The CDR3 is CASTFSSAGSNEQYF. CDR3 nucleotide sequence: TGTGCCAGCACCTTCTCAAGCGCGGGGAGCAACGAGCAGTACTTC.

The genes are TRBV11-2 and TRBJ2-7, with D hard to call. CDR3 length: 15 amino acids. The germline V gene encodes CDR1 SGHAT and CDR2 FQNNGV. V was pared by 5 bases and J by 2 bases, with 16 bases between. CDR3 loop: CASSPDPSSAYEQYF. The CDR3 coding sequence is TGTGCCAGCAGCCCGGACCCCTCGTCGGCCTACGAGCAGTACTTC.

The V gene is TRBV15, the J gene TRBJ1-2; 7 nucleotides line up with TRBD1. Losses at the gene ends were 2 bases for V and 6 bases for J; bases not matched to a gene: 6. Per germline, CDR1 LNHNV and CDR2 YYDKDF (reference sequence). The CDR3 spans 14 residues. CDR3 in amino acids: CATSRSTGADGYTF. As DNA, the CDR3 is TGTGCCACCAGCAGAAGTACAGGGGCGGATGGCTACACCTTC.

The chain couples TRBV11-2 to TRBJ2-1; TRBD2 might be the D (5 bases). Trimming took 11 bases from V and 1 from J, leaving 12 bases between them. CDR1 SGHAT and CDR2 FQNNGV come from the germline V gene. The CDR3 is 13 residues long. In DNA form, the CDR3 reads TGTGCCGCATCACCGGGGTCCTACAATGAGCAGTTCTTC. It is translated as CAASPGSYNEQFF.